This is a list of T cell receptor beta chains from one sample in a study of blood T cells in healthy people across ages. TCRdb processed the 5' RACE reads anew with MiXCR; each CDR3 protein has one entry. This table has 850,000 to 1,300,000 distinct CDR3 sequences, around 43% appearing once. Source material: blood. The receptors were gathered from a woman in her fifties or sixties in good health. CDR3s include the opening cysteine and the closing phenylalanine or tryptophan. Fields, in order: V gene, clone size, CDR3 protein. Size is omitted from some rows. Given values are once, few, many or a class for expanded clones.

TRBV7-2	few	CASSLAGYSNQPQHF
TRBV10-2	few	CASSSGTGDGNEQYF
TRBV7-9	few	CASSNIAGVGETQYF
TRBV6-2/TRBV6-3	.	CASHATGVHEQFF
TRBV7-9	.	CASRDSGIDEQFF
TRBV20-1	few	CSARDFKRESSYEQYF
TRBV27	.	CASSFTRDRGGTGELFF
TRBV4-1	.	CASSHLPGQGVNTGELFF
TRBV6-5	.	CASSKGTGTTPLHF
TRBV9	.	CASSHDRSYPGEYEQYF
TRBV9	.	CASSVVDDPNTEAFF
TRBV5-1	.	CASNSGTSGRNNEQYF
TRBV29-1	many	CSVVGHGDTQYF
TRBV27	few	CASSPLPLANLAQRAIEQFF
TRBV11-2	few	CASSSRVSSNSYEQYF
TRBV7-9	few	CASSSLAGEINEQFF
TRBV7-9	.	CASSSGNYNQPQHF
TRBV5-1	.	CASSFPASDLPGLPYNEQFF
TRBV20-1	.	CSAAAGLLYEQYF
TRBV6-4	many	CASSPGTSGRINEQFF
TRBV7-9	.	CAAGPGGQTQYF
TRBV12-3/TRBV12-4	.	CASIRQGGSYNSPLHF
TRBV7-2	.	CASSHGQLAGGLDEQYF
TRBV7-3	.	CASSLELVNTGELFF
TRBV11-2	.	CASSLDGAGVYEQYF
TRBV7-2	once	CASSLWRDSYEQYF
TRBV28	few	CASSLAIGTGELFF
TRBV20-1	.	CSLADPAQYF
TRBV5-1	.	CAGSLEGQGRADTQYF
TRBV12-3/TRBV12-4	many	CASSPGTQEGLDEQFF
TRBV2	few	CASSERDRSLYEQYF
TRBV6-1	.	CASSERWGRTEAFF
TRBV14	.	CASSKVGDRSTTDTQYF
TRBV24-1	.	CATSENSGSIGQYF
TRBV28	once	CASSLGGPTREQYF
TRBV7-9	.	CASSLEESSRGRTQYF
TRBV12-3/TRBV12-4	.	CASRFDSYEQYF
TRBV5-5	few	CASSSRPGGSNQPQHF
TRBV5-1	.	CASSLGTSGGRRNEQFF
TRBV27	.	CAGSHPGQGAYYEQYF
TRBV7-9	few	CASSSGTSGRQYF
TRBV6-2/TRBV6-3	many	CASRQNNEQFF
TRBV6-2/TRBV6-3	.	CASSYSGDRYEQYF
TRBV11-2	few	CASSHRDSGTGSTQYF
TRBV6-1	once	CASSEVGHPYEQYF
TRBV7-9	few	CASSLFLSGNDEQYF
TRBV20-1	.	CSASEGWTEAFF
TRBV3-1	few	CASSQEGERKETQYF
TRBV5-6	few	CASSFAWTGFTGANVLTF
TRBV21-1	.	CASSSRQGARDPSTDTQYF
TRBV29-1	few	CSVGGQGGDTQYF
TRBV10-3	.	CATLDPNLYNEQFF
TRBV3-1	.	CASSQARGLSPLHF